This passage covers 21 T cell receptor beta chains from one sample sequenced in a study of Ad26.COV2.S vaccination and SARS-CoV-2 variants. Noted treatment: around 19 received Ad26.COV2.S at low or high dose, single or two shots; 5 received placebo; per-sample allocation not given. Samples were taken on day 63 after the first vaccine or placebo injection. Measured with immunoSEQ multiplex PCR; TCRdb has only the in-frame clones, and not every one. Of roughly 700,000 clones in the sample, 89% were seen once. The sequencing here drew on peripheral blood, taken in a trial of Ad26.COV2.S vaccine versus placebo. Receptor source: a person aged 18 to 65 who received the Ad26.COV2.S COVID-19 vaccine or a placebo.

The chain couples TRBV5-1 to TRBJ1-1; perhaps TRBD1 as D (5 bases). The germline V and J ends were trimmed by 3 bases and 3 bases, with 18 bases remaining between them. There are 16 residues in the CDR3. Germline V gene sequence: CDR1 SGHRS, CDR2 YFSETQ. The CDR3 loop is CASSSGTDGWYTEAFF. CDR3 in DNA: TGCGCCAGCAGCTCCGGGACGGACGGTTGGTACACTGAAGCTTTCTTT. The full variable domain, its missing parts supplied by reference TRBV5-1 and TRBJ1-1, is KAGVTQTPRYLIKTRGQQVTLSCSPISGHRSVSWYQQTPGQGLQFLFEYFSETQRNKGNFPGRFSGRQFSNSRSEMNVSTLELGDSALYLCASSSGTDGWYTEAFFGQGTRLTVV.

The chain recombines TRBV5-6 with TRBJ2-5, with 8 nucleotides matching TRBD1. CDR3 length: 14 residues. From germline, CDR1 is SGHDT and CDR2 YYEEEE. Trimming took 4 bases from V and 3 from J; bases not matched to a gene: 5. CDR3 protein: CASSPPTGEETQYF. CDR3 sequence (DNA): TGTGCCAGCAGCCCGCCGACAGGGGAAGAGACCCAGTACTTC.

This clone was seen only once. This chain uses TRBV15 with TRBJ2-5, with a weak D call TRBD1 (6 bases). Germline V gene data show CDR1 as LNHNV and CDR2 as YYDKDF (reference sequence). Trimming shortened V by 1 base and J by 7 bases, and 13 bases separated the two germline ends. The CDR3 is 14 amino acids. The CDR3 DNA follows: TGTGCCACCAGCAGAGGGGGACATCAGGGGACCCAGTACTTC. Translating gives CATSRGGHQGTQYF.

This clone was picked up one time. The chain combines TRBV7-2 with TRBJ2-3; 8 bases are a match to TRBD2. The CDR3 is made up of 15 amino acids. Germline V gives CDR1 SGHTA, CDR2 FQGNSA. Trimming removed 5 bases from V and 5 bases from J; junction bases left unmatched: 9. The CDR3 loop is CASSKAGGGIDTQYF. DNA for the CDR3: TGTGCCAGCAGCAAAGCTGGCGGGGGGATAGATACGCAGTATTTT. Filled out from reference TRBV7-2 and TRBJ2-3, the complete variable domain reads GAGVSQSPSNKVTEKGKDVELRCDPISGHTALYWYRQSLGQGLEFLIYFQGNSAPDKSGLPSDRFSAERTGGSVSTLTIQRTQQEDSAVYLCASSKAGGGIDTQYFGPGTRLTVL.

This rearrangement joins TRBV6-5 to TRBJ2-6; unclear D gene. The V end was cut by 5 bases, the J end by 2 bases, with 4 bases between. This CDR3 is 13 amino acids long. In germline, CDR1 is MNHEY, CDR2 SVGAGI. The CDR3 sequence is CASSLPGANVLTF. The CDR3 DNA reads as TGTGCCAGCAGTCTCCCTGGGGCCAACGTCCTGACTTTC.

The chain joins TRBV5-5 to TRBJ2-1; 9 bases line up with TRBD2. J was trimmed by 4 bases and V by 5 bases; bases with no gene match: 7. The CDR3 has 15 amino acids. Germline assignment: CDR1 SGHKS and CDR2 YYEKEE (reference sequence). The CDR3 loop is CASRPTSGSYNEQFF. For the CDR3, the DNA is TGTGCCAGCAGGCCGACTAGCGGATCTTACAATGAGCAGTTCTTC.

The rearrangement uses TRBV4-1 and TRBJ2-5; 14 nucleotides match TRBD2. Germline values: CDR1 MGHRA, CDR2 YSYEKL. This CDR3 has 18 amino acids. V shed 3 bases and J 0 bases; nucleotides not matched to a gene: 6. Here the CDR3 DNA reads TGCGCCAGCAGCCAGGGGGGACTAGCGGGGGCGCACCAAGAGACCCAGTACTTC. Translation: CASSQGGLAGAHQETQYF.

The J gene is TRBJ1-5, the V gene TRBV19; D uncertain. The CDR3 is 14 amino acids. V was shortened by 0 bases and J by 4 bases, with 7 bases between the two germline ends. The V gene's germline CDR1 is LNHDA and CDR2 SQIVND (reference sequence). This chain's CDR3 is CASSIERQNQPQHF. CDR3 nucleotides: TGTGCCAGTAGTATAGAAAGGCAGAATCAGCCCCAGCATTTT. The complete variable domain, with remaining parts taken from reference TRBV19 and TRBJ1-5, reads DGGITQSPKYLFRKEGQNVTLSCEQNLNHDAMYWYRQDPGQGLRLIYYSQIVNDFQKGDIAEGYSVSREKKESFPLTVTSAQKNPTAFYLCASSIERQNQPQHFGDGTRLSIL.

This rearrangement joins TRBV7-9 to TRBJ2-5; 10 bases fit TRBD1. The V gene end was trimmed by 7 bases and the J gene end by 4 bases; junction bases not matched to a gene: 6. The CDR3 is 14 residues long. Per the germline V gene, CDR1 is SEHNR and CDR2 is FQNEAQ (reference sequence). The CDR3 coding sequence is TGTGCCAGCATCCGGACAGGGGGAATAGAGACCCAGTACTTC. Encoded protein: CASIRTGGIETQYF.

The chain is built from TRBV7-9 and TRBJ2-1; 12 bases map to TRBD1. This CDR3 is 16 amino acids long. Germline assignment: CDR1 SEHNR and CDR2 FQNEAQ (reference sequence). V dropped 2 bases and J dropped 5; count of bases not matched to a gene: 4. In DNA form, the CDR3 reads TGTGCCAGCAGCTTAAGCGGGACAGGGGGCCACAATGAGCAGTTCTTC. This sequence encodes CASSLSGTGGHNEQFF.

The gene calls are TRBV30 and TRBJ2-7; D is unclear. With 8 bases removed from V and 0 bases from J, the gap between germline ends came to 14 bases. This CDR3 has 13 residues. Germline values: CDR1 GTSNPN, CDR2 SVGIG (reference sequence). DNA of the CDR3: TGTGCCACCCAATGGCGGAGCTCCTACGAGCAGTACTTC. It yields the protein CATQWRSSYEQYF.

The chain combines TRBV20-1 with TRBJ2-5, with D possibly TRBD2 on 7 matching bases. V gave up 3 bases and J gave up 7 bases, with 18 bases separating them. The CDR3 has 14 amino acids. CDR1 DFQATT and CDR2 SNEGSKA come from the germline V gene (reference sequence). The CDR3 here is CSASSGLGGGTQYF. In DNA, the CDR3 is TGCAGTGCTAGTTCCGGACTAGGGGGGGGGACCCAGTACTTC.

The chain links TRBV30 to TRBJ1-6; D perhaps matches TRBD1 (6 bases). The CDR3 sequence is 13 residues long. CDR1 and CDR2 from the germline V gene are GTSNPN and SVGIG (reference sequence). The ends were cut back, 3 bases at V and 8 bases at J, with 11 bases in the middle. DNA for the CDR3: TGTGCCTGGAGCCCAAGGGGGGATTCACCCCTCCACTTT. This encodes CAWSPRGDSPLHF.

This chain joins TRBV13 and TRBJ2-1; no clear D. This CDR3 is 17 amino acids long. V dropped 5 bases and J dropped 0 bases, with 17 bases sitting between them. CDR1 and CDR2 from the germline V gene are PRHDT and FYEKMQ (reference sequence). CDR3 in amino acids: CASSLRPIRSSYNEQFF. CDR3 sequence (DNA): TGTGCCAGCAGCCTAAGGCCGATCCGGAGCTCCTACAATGAGCAGTTCTTC.

This clone was recorded only once. The chain employs TRBV19 and TRBJ1-2, with D maybe TRBD1 (5 bases). Trimming shortened V by 0 bases and J by 7 bases, and 12 bases separated the two germline ends. Germline values: CDR1 LNHDA, CDR2 SQIVND (reference sequence). CDR3 length equals 14 residues. The DNA for the CDR3 is TGTGCCAGTAGTATAGATCAGGGTATCGGTGGCTACACCTTC. Translated: CASSIDQGIGGYTF.

The CDR3 reads CASSLGLGGSTDTQYF. CDR3 nucleotides: TGTGCCAGCAGCTTAGGACTGGGCGGCAGCACAGATACGCAGTATTTT. J is TRBJ2-3 and V is TRBV7-2; no reliable D call. The germline V gene encodes CDR1 SGHTA and CDR2 FQGNSA. V was pared by 1 base and J by 0 bases, with 11 bases between. CDR3 length equals 16 residues.

The chain has TRBV27 and TRBJ2-7; 11 positions match TRBD2. CDR1 and CDR2 (germline): MNHEY, SMNVEV (reference sequence). J gave up 5 bases and V 0 bases, and 21 bases lay outside the gene matches. This CDR3 has 21 amino acids. The CDR3 loop is CASSLSRPGTSGLREANEQYF. The CDR3 region has the DNA TGTGCCAGCAGTTTATCGAGACCGGGGACTAGCGGCCTTAGGGAGGCCAACGAGCAGTACTTC.

This clone was detected a few times. Within the sample, other DNA sequences also encode this same CDR3. The V call is TRBV18, the J call TRBJ1-2; the match to TRBD1 covers 8 bases. This CDR3 has 12 residues. Germline trimming cut 4 bases from V and 7 bases from J; bases unmatched to any gene: 2. Per the germline V gene, CDR1 is KGHSH and CDR2 is LQKENI. CDR3 amino acids: CASSLDRAGYTF. The CDR3 coding sequence is TGTGCCAGCTCACTGGACAGGGCTGGCTACACCTTC.

The chain employs TRBV7-8 and TRBJ2-5, with 7 bases identical to TRBD2. There are 16 residues in the CDR3. The germline CDR1 and CDR2 sequences are SGHVS and FQNEAQ. J lost 4 bases, V lost 3 bases, and 11 bases had no gene match. This chain's CDR3 is CASSFSGGVWRETQYF. In DNA form, the CDR3 reads TGTGCCAGCAGCTTTTCGGGGGGTGTCTGGAGAGAGACCCAGTACTTC.

The rearrangement uses TRBV2 and TRBJ1-1; 11 positions agree with TRBD1. J lost 4 bases, V lost 7 bases, and 8 bases had no gene match. This CDR3 is built from 15 residues. Germline V CDR1 and CDR2: SNHLY, FYNNEI. The CDR3 nucleotides are TGTGCCAGCACTTGGACAGGGGGCAGAGGCACTGAAGCTTTCTTT. It translates to CASTWTGGRGTEAFF.

The rearrangement links TRBV18 to TRBJ2-2; TRBD2 matches at 11 bases. Germline V CDR1 and CDR2: KGHSH, LQKENI. With V trimmed by 3 bases and J by 6 bases, 3 bases remained unmatched. This CDR3 is built from 15 residues. The chain's CDR3 is CASSPGTSGSGELFF. Written as DNA, the CDR3 is TGTGCCAGCTCACCCGGGACTAGCGGTTCCGGGGAGCTGTTTTTT.